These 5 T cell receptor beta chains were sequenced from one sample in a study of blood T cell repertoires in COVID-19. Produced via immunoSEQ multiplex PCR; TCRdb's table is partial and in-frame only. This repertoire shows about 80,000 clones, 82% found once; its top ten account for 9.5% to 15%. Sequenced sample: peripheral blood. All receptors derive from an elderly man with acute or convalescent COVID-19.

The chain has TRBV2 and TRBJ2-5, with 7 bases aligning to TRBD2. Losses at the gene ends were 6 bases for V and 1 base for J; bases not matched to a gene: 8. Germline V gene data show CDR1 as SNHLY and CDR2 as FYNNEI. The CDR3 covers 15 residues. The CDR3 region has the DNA TGTGCCAGCAGCGCAAGTCGGGGGGTCCAAGAGACCCAGTACTTC. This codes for CASSASRGVQETQYF.

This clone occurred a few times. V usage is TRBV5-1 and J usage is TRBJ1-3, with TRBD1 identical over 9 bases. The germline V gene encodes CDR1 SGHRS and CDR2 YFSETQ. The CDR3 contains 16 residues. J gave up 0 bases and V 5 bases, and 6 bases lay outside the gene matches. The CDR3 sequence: CASRPWTGDSGNTIYF. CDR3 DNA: TGCGCCAGCAGACCTTGGACAGGGGACTCTGGAAACACCATATATTTT.

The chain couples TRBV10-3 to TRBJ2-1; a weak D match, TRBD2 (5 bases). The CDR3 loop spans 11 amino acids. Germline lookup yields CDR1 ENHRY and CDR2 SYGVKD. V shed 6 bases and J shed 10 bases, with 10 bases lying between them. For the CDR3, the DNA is TGTGCCATCAGGGAGCCGGGAGAGCAGTTCTTC. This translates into CAIREPGEQFF.

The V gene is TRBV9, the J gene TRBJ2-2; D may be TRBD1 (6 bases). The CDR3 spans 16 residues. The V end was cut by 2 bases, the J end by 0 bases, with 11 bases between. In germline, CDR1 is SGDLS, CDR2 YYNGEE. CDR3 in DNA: TGTGCCAGCAGCGTCTGGGACACCTCGAACACCGGGGAGCTGTTTTTT. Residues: CASSVWDTSNTGELFF.

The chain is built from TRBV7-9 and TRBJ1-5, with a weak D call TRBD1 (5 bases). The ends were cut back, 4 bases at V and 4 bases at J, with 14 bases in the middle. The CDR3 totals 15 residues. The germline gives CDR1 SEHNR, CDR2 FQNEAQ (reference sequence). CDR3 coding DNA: TGTGCCAGCAGCTCGGGGGGGTCTGGGAATCAGCCCCAGCATTTT. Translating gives CASSSGGSGNQPQHF.